This is a list of T cell receptor beta chains from one sample in a study of T cells in Graves' hyperthyroidism and ophthalmopathy. TCRdb independently ran MiXCR on the multiplex PCR reads; one entry per CDR3 protein. The table has some 250,000 distinct CDR3 sequences, 13% to 15% seen once. The material sequenced was blood. The receptor set was obtained from a woman between 40 and 55 years old with Graves' hyperthyroidism that later progressed to Graves' ophthalmopathy. Each CDR3 is given without its conserved first and last residue. Clone size is not always given. Where it is, it says once, few, many or a class for expanded clones.

TRBJ1-4,TRBV12-3/TRBV12-4,NA,ASSPQGQGKEKLF
TRBJ2-4,TRBV11-2,many,ASSLSPGSGIQY
TRBJ2-1,TRBV6-5,few,ASSYMSEQF
TRBJ2-1,TRBV7-9,many,ASTSFVDYYNEQF
TRBJ1-6,TRBV7-2,many,ASSRRISDRGKLSSYNSPLH
TRBJ2-7,TRBV7-9,many,ASSVTGGETRPDEQY
TRBJ2-1,TRBV27,many,ASSWGPEGNEQF
TRBJ1-4,TRBV6-1,many,ASSEGPAPNEKLF
TRBJ2-7,TRBV5-5,many,ASILGAGGRYEQY
TRBJ2-5,TRBV6-1,many,ASSHRGDQETQY
TRBJ2-2,TRBV12-3/TRBV12-4,many,ASSFSGELF
TRBJ1-2,TRBV13,many,ASSPRELGGGYT
TRBJ2-7,TRBV3-1,many,ASSRDRGWHEQY
TRBJ1-2,TRBV28,few,ASSSPGKGNYGYT